The 26 T cell receptor beta chains listed next were all sequenced from one sample in a study of CD8 T cells in Susac syndrome. RNA was extracted with the RNeasy kit, and a quantity of roughly 0.45 to 1 ug was reverse transcribed using random hexamers. TCRdb reprocessed the immunoSEQ multiplex PCR reads with MiXCR, giving one entry per CDR3 protein. The sample gives 250,000 to 300,000 distinct CDR3 sequences, 75% to 90% of which show up once; 0.18% is in the top ten. The sequenced material came from CD8+ T cells from PBMCs. The receptors stem from a human donor with multiple sclerosis.

The genes are TRBV27 and TRBJ1-5; D is ambiguous. Per germline, CDR1 MNHEY and CDR2 SMNVEV (reference sequence). V was trimmed by 3 bases and J by 3 bases, leaving 6 bases between them. This CDR3 has 13 amino acids. This CDR3 is CASSLAVNQPQHF. The CDR3 nucleotides are TGTGCCAGCAGTTTGGCGGTCAATCAGCCCCAGCATTTT.

V and J are TRBV5-6 and TRBJ2-7; D is unclear. This CDR3 has 15 residues. Germline V gene sequence: CDR1 SGHDT, CDR2 YYEEEE. Trimming shortened V by 0 bases and J by 2 bases, and 12 bases separated the two germline ends. CDR3 nucleotide sequence: TGTGCCAGCAGCTTGGGTGGACGGCCGACCTACGAGCAGTACTTC. Translating gives CASSLGGRPTYEQYF.

J is TRBJ2-7 and V is TRBV7-8; 12 bases agree with TRBD2. Germline V gene data show CDR1 as SGHVS and CDR2 as FQNEAQ. V shed 7 bases, J shed 5 bases, and the junction held 6 bases outside the gene matches. The CDR3 runs 14 residues. CDR3 coding DNA: TGTGCCAGCACCAGACTAGCGGGAGACAACGAGCAGTACTTC. Translated, it gives CASTRLAGDNEQYF.

This chain joins TRBV7-9 and TRBJ2-5, with D possibly being TRBD1 (6 bases). This CDR3 spans 17 amino acids. Germline CDR1 is SEHNR and CDR2 is FQNEAQ (reference sequence). V was pared by 5 bases and J by 4 bases, with 23 bases between. The CDR3 region has the DNA TGTGCCAGCAGCCCAGCCGGGACACTCATCTTTGGAGAGACCCAGTACTTC. Protein sequence: CASSPAGTLIFGETQYF.

V is TRBV30 and J is TRBJ2-2; D is unresolved. Germline V gene data show CDR1 as GTSNPN and CDR2 as SVGIG (reference sequence). V shed 0 bases and J shed 4 bases, with 9 bases lying between them. The length of the CDR3 is 14 residues. Here the CDR3 reads CAWSVGASTGELFF. CDR3 DNA: TGTGCCTGGAGTGTTGGAGCGAGCACCGGGGAGCTGTTTTTT. The full variable domain, rest sourced from reference TRBV30 and TRBJ2-2, is SQTIHQWPATLVQPVGSPLSLECTVEGTSNPNLYWYRQAAGRGLQLLFYSVGIGQISSEVPQNLSASRPQDRQFILSSKKLLLSDSGFYLCAWSVGASTGELFFGEGSRLTVL.

The genes are TRBV9 and TRBJ2-1; TRBD2 agrees at 8 bases. The V gene end was trimmed by 4 bases and the J gene end by 1 base; junction bases not matched to a gene: 4. Per germline, CDR1 SGDLS and CDR2 YYNGEE. There are 15 residues in the CDR3. CDR3 in DNA: TGTGCCAGCAGCCCTAGCGGGCCTTCCTACAATGAGCAGTTCTTC. It yields the protein CASSPSGPSYNEQFF.

This chain links TRBV2 with TRBJ2-7; D possibly matches TRBD1 or TRBD2 (5 bases each). CDR1 is SNHLY and CDR2 is FYNNEI in the germline V gene. This CDR3 spans 12 amino acids. Trimming cost V 10 bases and J 2 bases, with 12 bases left between them. The CDR3 DNA follows: TGTGCCACCCAGGGAGAGCCCTACGAGCAGTACTTC. Protein sequence: CATQGEPYEQYF.

The chain carries TRBV5-1 and TRBJ2-3; 9 nucleotides match TRBD2. This CDR3 contains 16 residues. Germline V gene data show CDR1 as SGHRS and CDR2 as YFSETQ. The V and J ends lost 1 base and 2 bases, in that order; junction bases with no gene match: 5. The CDR3, as DNA: TGCGCCAGCAGCTTGTCCAGCGGGGGGTCCACAGATACGCAGTATTTT. Residues: CASSLSSGGSTDTQYF.

The gene calls are TRBV30 and TRBJ2-7; D remains unclear. Trimming pared 3 bases from V and 0 bases from J, leaving 9 bases between. The CDR3 has 13 residues. Germline assignment: CDR1 GTSNPN and CDR2 SVGIG (reference sequence). The CDR3 here is CAWSPGSSYEQYF. The CDR3 DNA reads TGTGCCTGGAGCCCAGGATCCTCCTACGAGCAGTACTTC.

The rearrangement links TRBV29-1 to TRBJ1-4; maybe TRBD1 (6 bases). The CDR3 has 13 residues. Germline V lookup: CDR1 SQVTM, CDR2 ANQGSEA. The V and J ends lost 6 bases and 5 bases respectively, with 13 bases between them. CDR3 in amino acids: CSVQGPENEKLFF. The CDR3 nucleotides read TGCAGCGTCCAGGGGCCGGAGAATGAAAAACTGTTTTTT.

This chain's CDR3 is CASSPEEWSGNYGYTF. DNA for the CDR3: TGTGCCAGCAGCCCAGAGGAATGGAGCGGAAACTATGGCTACACCTTC. V usage is TRBV4-2 and J usage is TRBJ1-2; D gene unclear. V lost 4 bases and J 2 bases, leaving 17 bases between the germline ends. The length of the CDR3 is 16 residues. Germline assignment: CDR1 LGHNA and CDR2 YNFKEQ.

The rearrangement joins TRBV20-1 to TRBJ2-2; D possibly corresponds to TRBD1 (6 bases). Germline lookup yields CDR1 DFQATT and CDR2 SNEGSKA (reference sequence). Trimming took off 4 bases at V and 2 bases at J, with 29 bases between the two ends. This CDR3 spans 20 amino acids. The CDR3, as DNA: TGCAGTGCTATTAATCTTTGGGGGCTTTGGGGTGGACAAAACACCGGGGAGCTGTTTTTT. Amino acid sequence: CSAINLWGLWGGQNTGELFF.

V is TRBV15 and J is TRBJ2-1; D is undetermined. CDR1 is LNHNV, CDR2 YYDKDF, per germline (reference sequence). The V and J ends lost 1 base and 7 bases respectively, with 11 bases between them. The CDR3 consists of 14 residues. The CDR3 sequence: CATSRALGLNEQFF. DNA of the CDR3: TGTGCCACCAGCAGAGCGCTCGGGCTTAATGAGCAGTTCTTC. The full variable domain, completed using reference TRBV15 and TRBJ2-1, is DAMVIQNPRYQVTQFGKPVTLSCSQTLNHNVMYWYQQKSSQAPKLLFHYYDKDFNNEADTPDNFQSRRPNTSFCFLDIRSPGLGDTAMYLCATSRALGLNEQFFGPGTRLTVL.

The rearrangement links TRBV6-2 or TRBV6-3 to TRBJ1-1; no clear D. V lost 2 bases and J lost 1, with 8 bases in between. The CDR3 is made up of 14 amino acids. CDR1 is MNHEY, CDR2 SVGEGT, per germline. The CDR3 DNA is TGTGCCAGCAGTTACGTCCGGCGGAACACTGAAGCTTTCTTT. This gives the protein CASSYVRRNTEAFF.

V is TRBV27 and J is TRBJ1-1, with D possibly TRBD1 on 5 matching bases. The V and J ends lost 5 bases and 5 bases respectively, with 18 bases between them. Germline V gene data show CDR1 as MNHEY and CDR2 as SMNVEV (reference sequence). The CDR3 has 15 amino acids. As DNA, the CDR3 is TGTGCCAGCAGTCCCTCCCCCGGGCCAGGGACTGAAGCTTTCTTT. Its protein is CASSPSPGPGTEAFF.

The V call is TRBV30, the J call TRBJ1-4; D may be TRBD1 (5 bases). This CDR3 has 14 residues. V lost 3 bases and J 8 bases, leaving 16 bases between the germline ends. Looked up from germline, CDR1 is GTSNPN and CDR2 is SVGIG (reference sequence). This chain's CDR3 is CAWSLGALWEKLFF. DNA for the CDR3: TGTGCCTGGAGCCTCGGGGCGCTCTGGGAAAAACTGTTTTTT.

The chain combines TRBV15 with TRBJ2-7; no clear D gene. V dropped 4 bases and J dropped 1 base, with 8 bases sitting between them. This CDR3 is built from 13 residues. Germline CDR1 reads LNHNV; CDR2 reads YYDKDF (reference sequence). Written as DNA, the CDR3 is TGTGCCACCAGCACGACCCTGTCCTACGAGCAGTACTTC. This translates into CATSTTLSYEQYF. Full variable domain (remainder filled in from reference TRBV15 and TRBJ2-7): DAMVIQNPRYQVTQFGKPVTLSCSQTLNHNVMYWYQQKSSQAPKLLFHYYDKDFNNEADTPDNFQSRRPNTSFCFLDIRSPGLGDTAMYLCATSTTLSYEQYFGPGTRLTVT.

V is TRBV2 and J is TRBJ2-4; 7 bases match TRBD2. CDR1 and CDR2 from the germline V gene are SNHLY and FYNNEI. Losses at the gene ends were 8 bases for V and 0 bases for J; bases not matched to a gene: 7. This CDR3 has 15 residues. CDR3 DNA sequence: TGTGCCAGCGGGGGGGTAGCTTTAGCCAAAAACATTCAGTACTTC. Its translation is CASGGVALAKNIQYF.

The chain employs TRBV2 and TRBJ2-7, with D unresolved. The CDR3 runs 15 residues. Germline values: CDR1 SNHLY, CDR2 FYNNEI. Trimming removed 2 bases at V and 4 bases at J, with 15 bases between. The CDR3 protein is CASSEIRVYGYEQYF. The CDR3 nucleotides are TGTGCCAGCAGTGAAATCCGGGTTTATGGTTACGAGCAGTACTTC.

The chain recombines TRBV20-1 with TRBJ1-4; 8 bases line up with TRBD1. This CDR3 has 14 amino acids. With 2 bases clipped from V and 8 bases from J, the junction kept 7 bases outside the gene matches. Germline loops: CDR1 DFQATT, CDR2 SNEGSKA (reference sequence). The CDR3 DNA reads as TGCAGTGCTAGAACTGGACAGGGAGGGGAAAAACTGTTTTTT. Translating it yields CSARTGQGGEKLFF.

This chain uses TRBV20-1 with TRBJ2-7, with 12 bases lining up with TRBD1. This CDR3 spans 16 amino acids. Germline loops: CDR1 DFQATT, CDR2 SNEGSKA (reference sequence). V trimming: 1 base; J trimming: 3 bases; junction bases outside the gene matches: 7. The CDR3 DNA is TGCAGTGCTAGAGGGGACAGGGGGCTTTCAGGCTACGAGCAGTACTTC. Encoded protein: CSARGDRGLSGYEQYF.

This sequence joins TRBV27 and TRBJ2-1; TRBD2 is a possible D gene (5 bases). CDR3 size: 13 residues. The V end lost 4 bases, the J end lost 5 bases, and 9 bases lay between the germline ends. Per germline, CDR1 MNHEY and CDR2 SMNVEV (reference sequence). The CDR3 sequence is CASSYSGNNEQFF. The CDR3 DNA follows: TGTGCCAGCAGTTACTCCGGGAACAATGAGCAGTTCTTC.

This chain uses TRBV10-3 with TRBJ2-7; 8 bases match TRBD1. Germline V gene data show CDR1 as ENHRY and CDR2 as SYGVKD. This CDR3 region has 14 residues. V lost 3 bases to trimming and J lost 4 bases; unmatched junction nucleotides: 5. The CDR3 region has the DNA TGTGCCATCAGTGATCCAGGGGGCCTATACGAGCAGTACTTC. Encoded protein: CAISDPGGLYEQYF.

A word on this clonotype: A read error may produce the germline difference seen at one junction end. This rearrangement joins TRBV7-7 to TRBJ2-2, with 7 bases aligning to TRBD1. The CDR3 totals 13 residues. CDR1 SSHAT and CDR2 FNYEAQ come from the germline V gene (reference sequence). The DNA of the CDR3 is TGTGCTAGCAGCCAGGGGGTGGCCGGGGAGCTGTTTTTT. Its translation is CASSQGVAGELFF.

V gene TRBV23-1 combines with J gene TRBJ1-5, with D maybe TRBD1 (5 bases). TRBV23-1 is given ORF status, its function remaining uncertain. The CDR3 is made up of 17 amino acids. With 1 base removed from V and 6 bases from J, the gap between germline ends came to 19 bases. The CDR3 nucleotides are TGCGCCAGCAGTCAATGCGGAGCTGGGGGGAAGTCTCAGCCCCAGCATTTT. It codes for CASSQCGAGGKSQPQHF.

The J gene is TRBJ2-1, the V gene TRBV5-1, with 8 bases identical to TRBD2. Trimming cost V 4 bases and J 5 bases; bases outside gene matches: 2. CDR1 and CDR2 from the germline V gene are SGHRS and YFSETQ. This CDR3 is built from 13 residues. CDR3 loop: CASSPGLDNEQFF. For the CDR3, the DNA is TGCGCCAGCAGCCCGGGACTAGACAATGAGCAGTTCTTC.